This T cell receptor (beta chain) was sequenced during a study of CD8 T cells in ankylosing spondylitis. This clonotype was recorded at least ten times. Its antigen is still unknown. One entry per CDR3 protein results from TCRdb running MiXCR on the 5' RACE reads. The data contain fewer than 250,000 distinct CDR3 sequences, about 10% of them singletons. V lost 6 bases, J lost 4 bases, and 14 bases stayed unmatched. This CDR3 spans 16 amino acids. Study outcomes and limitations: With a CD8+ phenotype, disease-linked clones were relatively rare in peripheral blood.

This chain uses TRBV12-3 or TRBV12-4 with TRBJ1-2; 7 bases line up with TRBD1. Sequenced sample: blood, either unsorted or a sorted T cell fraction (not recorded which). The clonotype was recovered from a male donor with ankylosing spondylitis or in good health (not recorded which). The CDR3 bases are TGTGCCAGCAGCGACAGGGTCACCCAGATCCTCTATGGCTACACCTTC. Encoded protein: CASSDRVTQILYGYTF.